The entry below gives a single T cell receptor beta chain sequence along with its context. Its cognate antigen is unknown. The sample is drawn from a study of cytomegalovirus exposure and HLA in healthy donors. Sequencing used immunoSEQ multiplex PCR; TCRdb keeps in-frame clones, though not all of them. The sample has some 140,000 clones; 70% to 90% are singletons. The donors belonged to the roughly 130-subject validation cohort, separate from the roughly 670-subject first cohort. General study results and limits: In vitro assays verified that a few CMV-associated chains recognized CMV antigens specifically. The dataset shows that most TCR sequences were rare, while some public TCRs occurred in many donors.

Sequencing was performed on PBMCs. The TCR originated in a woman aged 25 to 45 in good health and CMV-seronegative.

CDR3 in amino acids: CASSRGTAPFDEQFF. The CDR3 nucleotides are TGCGCCAGCAGCCGAGGGACTGCCCCATTTGATGAGCAGTTCTTC. The chain employs TRBV5-1 and TRBJ2-1; the D gene is possibly TRBD2 (6 bases). The CDR3 is 15 amino acids. V lost 4 bases and J 8 bases, leaving 19 bases between the germline ends. CDR1 is SGHRS, CDR2 YFSETQ, per germline.